This T cell receptor beta chain was obtained from a study of blood T cell repertoires in COVID-19. As for the study in general: Researchers got acute and convalescent COVID-19 samples from the United States, Italy and Spain. Sources were T cells, B-cell-depleted T cells, or PBMCs; the material itself was cDNA or gDNA.

In the authors' methods: For nucleated cells, counts were estimated from reference gene primer amplification. TCRdb keeps only in-frame clones here, not all; method: immunoSEQ multiplex PCR. D and trimming were read from the DNA, whereas the V and J calls and clone size are those reported in that table. This table has approximately 200,000 clones, 94% appearing once. Patients at the Seattle site were enrolled during active infection and followed longitudinally. Germline trimming cut 2 bases from V and 1 base from J; bases unmatched to any gene: 4. This CDR3 has 14 residues. CDR1 and CDR2 from the germline V gene are GTSNPN and SVGIG (reference sequence). This clone was seen a single time.

Sequenced input: peripheral blood. The chain is built from TRBV30 and TRBJ1-1; 7 positions agree with TRBD1. The receptor was derived from a man aged 30 to 39 with COVID-19, enrolled during active disease. The CDR3 sequence: CAWSTGTANTEAFF. The CDR3 region has the DNA TGTGCCTGGAGTACCGGGACAGCGAACACTGAAGCTTTCTTT.